This T cell receptor (beta chain) was sequenced for a study of blood T cell repertoires in COVID-19 (dated by TCRdb to 2018 to 2020). About the full investigation: Samples from collaborators originated in the United States, Italy and Spain and spanned both the acute and convalescent phases of COVID-19. The material from the prospective study consisted of cDNA or gDNA derived from T cells, B-cell-depleted T cells, or PBMCs. The dataset comprised deeply sampled blood TCRbeta repertoires from subjects exposed to, actively infected with, or recovered from COVID-19. The repertoires were released in a freely available public database meant as a resource for research on the immune response to SARS-CoV-2. The samples were drawn from two sources: the first 160 participants of the ongoing ImmuneRACE study, and fewer than 1,500 subjects contributed by 6 global collaborators. A de-identified subject ID, COVID-19 status, age in years and sex were almost always included in the sample metadata. Where available, HLA class I and class II types were obtained from metadata supplied by the sample provider rather than from assay-based typing. What the study reported, not specific to this receptor: The amount of clinical and demographic metadata varied by source and participant and was provided uncurated.

CDR1 LGHNT and CDR2 FRNRAP were looked up in the germline V gene. The CDR3 runs 13 amino acids, cysteine and phenylalanine included. Kept here is only the CDR3 DNA, which spans 39 bases and is read in frame from base 1. Each collaborating institution followed its own protocols to collect whole blood in K2EDTA tubes. For TCRbeta analysis, collaborator samples were shipped as frozen whole blood, as isolated PBMCs, or as DNA extracted from either sample type. TCRbeta CDR3 regions were amplified from genomic DNA using the immunoSEQ Assay, a bias-controlled multiplex PCR. The authors' analysis ran thus. Nucleated cell counts per sample were estimated from amplification of reference gene primers within the assay. To quantify the absolute abundance of each unique TCRbeta CDR3 rearrangement, sequence reads were collapsed and filtered. For each sample, productive Simpson clonality was calculated by taking the square root of Simpson's diversity index across productive rearrangements. TCRdb carries this immuneACCESS record with in-frame sequences only. Its versions omit some clonotypes, under half of them owing to an unresolved V gene in the studies checked, with the rest unexplained. V and J calls and clone size are given by that table; D and trimming were obtained from the DNA. This sample is represented by 200,000 to 300,000 clones; around 81% of them were singletons. 5.5% to 7.5% of the sample is in the top ten clones.

This clone was seen just once. Its cognate antigen has yet to be identified. Within one base of it there is no much larger clone, and no base qualities were kept. This receptor chain uses TRBV12-5 and TRBJ1-6; 9 of the junction bases match TRBD1. This TCR was recovered from a woman between 55 and 75 years old with active or convalescent COVID-19. The sample was peripheral blood. CDR3 loop: CARRDRVDSPLHF. The base sequence is TGTGCAAGGAGGGACAGGGTAGATTCACCCCTCCACTTT.